The 30 T cell receptor beta chains below all came from one sample that was sequenced in a study of cytomegalovirus exposure and HLA in healthy donors. A multiplex PCR was run with 60 Vbeta primers and 13 Jbeta primers. Method: immunoSEQ multiplex PCR; TCRdb's copy keeps in-frame clones and lacks some. The sample includes 150,000 to 200,000 clones, about 90% of them seen just once. The material sequenced was PBMCs. These receptors came from a girl in the first two years of life in good health and CMV-seronegative.

The CDR3 spells CASRGPLENTEAFF. CDR3 nucleotides: TGTGCCAGCAGGGGCCCCTTGGAGAACACTGAAGCTTTCTTT. The chain uses TRBV6-5 and TRBJ1-1; unclear D gene. CDR3 length: 14 residues. Germline CDR1 is MNHEY and CDR2 is SVGAGI. V lost 6 bases to trimming and J lost 1 base, with 12 bases between them.

The chain joins TRBV4-1 to TRBJ1-5, with TRBD1 matching 7 bases. Trimming removed 1 base from V and 6 bases from J; junction bases left unmatched: 6. This CDR3 is built from 15 residues. CDR1 is MGHRA and CDR2 is YSYEKL in the germline V gene. The CDR3 protein is CASSQGRQGGQPQHF. CDR3 DNA sequence: TGCGCCAGCAGCCAAGGCCGGCAGGGGGGTCAGCCCCAGCATTTT.

This clone showed up just once. V gene TRBV27 combines with J gene TRBJ2-5; TRBD2 matches 7 bases. The trim removed 6 bases at V and 3 bases at J, leaving 4 bases unmatched. The CDR3 runs 13 residues. Germline values: CDR1 MNHEY, CDR2 SMNVEV (reference sequence). This chain's CDR3 is CASSASGKETQYF. The CDR3 DNA reads TGTGCCAGCAGCGCTAGCGGTAAAGAGACCCAGTACTTC.

The gene calls are TRBV27 and TRBJ2-7; 7 bases match TRBD1. The germline V gene encodes CDR1 MNHEY and CDR2 SMNVEV (reference sequence). V was pared by 4 bases and J by 1 base, with 10 bases of the junction left unmatched. The CDR3 is 16 residues long. CDR3 bases: TGTGCCAGCAGTTCGTCACGACCGGGACAGTCCTACGAGCAGTACTTC. Amino acid sequence: CASSSSRPGQSYEQYF.

This clone has just one count. This sequence joins TRBV6-5 and TRBJ1-2; D is ambiguous. Trimming stripped 2 bases from V and 5 bases from J, with 12 bases between. Per the germline V gene, CDR1 is MNHEY and CDR2 is SVGAGI. CDR3 length: 14 residues. CDR3 in DNA: TGTGCCAGCAGTTACGCGCCGGGTCCATATGGCTACACCTTC. Its protein is CASSYAPGPYGYTF.

The chain recombines TRBV4-1 with TRBJ2-5; TRBD2 matches 11 bases. V gave up 3 bases and J gave up 5 bases; unmatched junction bases: 11. Germline-derived CDR1 and CDR2 are MGHRA and YSYEKL. The CDR3 runs to 17 residues. CDR3 region: CASSHPTSGDSHETQYF. CDR3 nucleotides: TGCGCCAGCAGCCACCCGACTAGCGGGGATAGCCACGAGACCCAGTACTTC.

This clone was seen a few times. The chain combines TRBV19 with TRBJ2-3; 11 bases map to TRBD2. V was clipped by 4 bases and J by 0 bases; unmatched bases: 3. The CDR3 extends over 16 amino acids. The V gene's germline CDR1 is LNHDA and CDR2 SQIVND (reference sequence). The CDR3 coding sequence is TGTGCCAGTAGTACAATAGCGGGGGGGAGCACAGATACGCAGTATTTT. It encodes CASSTIAGGSTDTQYF. Filled out from reference TRBV19 and TRBJ2-3, the complete variable domain reads DGGITQSPKYLFRKEGQNVTLSCEQNLNHDAMYWYRQDPGQGLRLIYYSQIVNDFQKGDIAEGYSVSREKKESFPLTVTSAQKNPTAFYLCASSTIAGGSTDTQYFGPGTRLTVL.

The CDR3 here is CASTPASGRKNIQYF. CDR3 nucleotides: TGTGCCAGCACCCCCGCGAGCGGGAGGAAAAACATTCAGTACTTC. V is TRBV7-2 and J is TRBJ2-4, with TRBD2 matching 9 bases. From germline, CDR1 is SGHTA and CDR2 FQGNSA. CDR3 length: 15 amino acids. The V gene end was trimmed by 7 bases and the J gene end by 4 bases; junction bases not matched to a gene: 8.

The chain uses TRBV9 and TRBJ2-5; 7 bases match TRBD1. The CDR3 sequence is 15 residues long. Germline V lookup: CDR1 SGDLS, CDR2 YYNGEE. The trim removed 5 bases at V and 3 bases at J, leaving 10 bases unmatched. This chain's CDR3 is CASSETWDSKETQYF. In DNA form, the CDR3 reads TGTGCCAGCAGTGAAACCTGGGACAGCAAAGAGACCCAGTACTTC.

This clone was counted a few times. The V and J genes are TRBV7-9 and TRBJ2-3; no clear D. Germline CDR1 and CDR2: SEHNR and FQNEAQ (reference sequence). Trimming removed 5 bases from V and 0 bases from J, with 6 bases in between. This CDR3 has 13 residues. CDR3 coding DNA: TGTGCCAGCAGCCTTTCTAGCACAGATACGCAGTATTTT. It encodes CASSLSSTDTQYF.

The chain is built from TRBV4-2 and TRBJ2-5; 8 bases are shared with TRBD2. V was pared by 8 bases and J by 2 bases, with 7 bases of the junction left unmatched. The length of the CDR3 is 14 residues. Germline V CDR1 and CDR2: LGHNA, YNFKEQ. The CDR3 protein is CASRRERGQETQYF. In DNA, the CDR3 is TGTGCCAGCCGGCGGGAGCGGGGGCAAGAGACCCAGTACTTC.

The chain links TRBV2 to TRBJ1-4, with D uncertain. V was clipped by 6 bases and J by 0 bases, with 11 bases between them. The germline V gene encodes CDR1 SNHLY and CDR2 FYNNEI. The CDR3 consists of 15 residues. The CDR3 bases are TGTGCCAGCAGGGCCCCATCTGCAACTAATGAAAAACTGTTTTTT. The encoded protein is CASRAPSATNEKLFF.

The chain couples TRBV6-1 to TRBJ2-2; D may be TRBD1 (5 bases). Germline V gene data show CDR1 as MNHNS and CDR2 as SASEGT. V shed 0 bases and J shed 0 bases, with 8 bases lying between them. The CDR3 is 16 amino acids. CDR3 loop: CASSEAGPANTGELFF. The CDR3 nucleotides read TGTGCCAGCAGTGAAGCGGGGCCAGCGAACACCGGGGAGCTGTTTTTT.

V is TRBV5-1 and J is TRBJ2-5; 12 positions match TRBD2. Germline CDR1 and CDR2: SGHRS and YFSETQ. With 2 bases clipped from V and 5 bases from J, the junction kept 10 bases outside the gene matches. This CDR3 spans 17 amino acids. CDR3 loop: CASSLAERTSGMETQYF. CDR3 nucleotide sequence: TGCGCCAGCAGCTTAGCCGAACGGACTAGCGGGATGGAGACCCAGTACTTC.

The chain joins TRBV9 to TRBJ2-1; TRBD2 agrees at 9 bases. The CDR3 contains 14 residues. J gave up 6 bases and V 4 bases, and 5 bases lay outside the gene matches. CDR1 is SGDLS and CDR2 is YYNGEE in the germline V gene. CDR3 sequence: CASSPPTSGNEQFF. CDR3 DNA: TGTGCCAGCAGCCCCCCGACTAGCGGCAATGAGCAGTTCTTC.

The genes are TRBV5-1 and TRBJ2-7, with a weak D call TRBD1 (6 bases). Germline assignment: CDR1 SGHRS and CDR2 YFSETQ. The CDR3 is 14 residues long. Trimming left V 0 bases short and J 6 bases short, with 13 bases between. The CDR3 sequence: CASSLEAGVSEQYF. CDR3 in DNA: TGCGCCAGCAGCTTGGAGGCAGGGGTCTCCGAGCAGTACTTC.

This rearrangement joins TRBV19 to TRBJ1-2, with D perhaps TRBD1 (5 bases). The CDR3 is 14 residues long. The germline V gene encodes CDR1 LNHDA and CDR2 SQIVND (reference sequence). V lost 3 bases and J lost 6, with 14 bases in between. The CDR3 DNA reads as TGTGCCAGTAGTATTGTTGGGACTCCGAATGGCTACACCTTC. This sequence encodes CASSIVGTPNGYTF.

The rearrangement links TRBV7-2 to TRBJ2-1; 11 positions match TRBD1. V shed 2 bases and J 6 bases; nucleotides not matched to a gene: 9. CDR3 length: 17 amino acids. The V gene's germline CDR1 is SGHTA and CDR2 FQGNSA. CDR3 protein: CASSLRGQGDWGNEQFF. The CDR3 DNA reads as TGTGCCAGCAGCTTAAGGGGACAGGGGGATTGGGGCAATGAGCAGTTCTTC.

The rearrangement joins TRBV15 to TRBJ1-5; D is perhaps TRBD1 (6 bases). The V gene lost 5 bases and the J gene lost 11 bases, with 19 bases spanning the gap. Germline V gene data show CDR1 as LNHNV and CDR2 as YYDKDF (reference sequence). CDR3 length equals 14 residues. The CDR3 is CATSFSKGGKSQHF. The CDR3, as DNA: TGTGCCACCAGCTTTAGTAAAGGGGGAAAATCCCAGCATTTT.

The genes are TRBV12-1 and TRBJ1-5; the D segment call TRBD1 is taken from the table without a DNA check. TRBV12-1 is described as a pseudogene. There are 20 residues in the CDR3. In nucleotides, the CDR3 is TGTGCCAGCAGCCCAGACCTTCAGGGACAGGGGCACATGCGGAATCAGCCCCAGCATTTT. This encodes CASSPDLQGQGHMRNQPQHF.

The rearrangement uses TRBV5-1 and TRBJ2-3, with D possibly being TRBD2 (6 bases). CDR1 and CDR2 (germline): SGHRS, YFSETQ. The CDR3 covers 19 residues. Trimming left V 1 base short and J 0 bases short, with 21 bases between. CDR3 in amino acids: CASSLTARDGGSSTDTQYF. The CDR3 coding sequence is TGCGCCAGCAGCTTGACGGCACGGGACGGGGGATCGAGCACAGATACGCAGTATTTT. The full variable domain, in which reference TRBV5-1 and TRBJ2-3 provide the parts outside the CDR3, is KAGVTQTPRYLIKTRGQQVTLSCSPISGHRSVSWYQQTPGQGLQFLFEYFSETQRNKGNFPGRFSGRQFSNSRSEMNVSTLELGDSALYLCASSLTARDGGSSTDTQYFGPGTRLTVL.

CDR3 residues: CASSQLAGGNTEAFF. The CDR3 DNA is TGCGCCAGCAGCCAATTAGCAGGGGGGAACACTGAAGCTTTCTTT. The V call is TRBV4-1, the J call TRBJ1-1, with 7 bases identical to TRBD1. The germline V gene encodes CDR1 MGHRA and CDR2 YSYEKL. The V and J ends lost 2 bases and 1 base, in that order; junction bases with no gene match: 4. This CDR3 is 15 amino acids long.

V and J are TRBV4-2 and TRBJ2-3; 10 nucleotides agree with TRBD2. The CDR3 runs to 17 residues. V was pared by 4 bases and J by 4 bases, with 11 bases of the junction left unmatched. Germline assignment: CDR1 LGHNA and CDR2 YNFKEQ. In nucleotides, the CDR3 is TGTGCCAGCAGCCGGCGGGGGGGTAGCGGGGGGCCAGATACGCAGTATTTT. This translates into CASSRRGGSGGPDTQYF.

The J gene is TRBJ2-1, the V gene TRBV13; D gene unclear. The germline V gene encodes CDR1 PRHDT and CDR2 FYEKMQ (reference sequence). The CDR3 sequence is 10 residues long. The V end was cut by 6 bases, the J end by 12 bases, with 9 bases between. CDR3 coding DNA: TGTGCCAGCAGTCGAAATAGGCAGTTCTTC. Amino acid sequence: CASSRNRQFF. Variable domain in full (rest from reference TRBV13 and TRBJ2-1): AAGVIQSPRHLIKEKRETATLKCYPIPRHDTVYWYQQGPGQDPQFLISFYEKMQSDKGSIPDRFSAQQFSDYHSELNMSSLELGDSALYFCASSRNRQFFGPGTRLTVL.

The chain uses TRBV21-1 and TRBJ1-1. TRBV21-1 is deemed a pseudogene. CDR3 length: 18 amino acids. The CDR3 DNA follows: TGTGCCAGCAGTCCCCTAAGCCGGGTCCTGTGTGAGTACACTGAAGCTTTCTTT. As protein: CASSPLSRVLCEYTEAFF.

The J gene is TRBJ1-5, the V gene TRBV27; possible D gene TRBD1, 5 bases. The CDR3 contains 15 residues. Looked up from germline, CDR1 is MNHEY and CDR2 is SMNVEV (reference sequence). The V end was cut by 3 bases, the J end by 0 bases, with 9 bases between. In DNA form, the CDR3 reads TGTGCCAGCAGTTTCGCAGGGAATAGCAATCAGCCCCAGCATTTT. This gives the protein CASSFAGNSNQPQHF.

The V gene is TRBV6-5, the J gene TRBJ1-1; D gene ambiguous. CDR1 is MNHEY, CDR2 SVGAGI, per germline. Trimming left V 0 bases short and J 1 base short, with 9 bases between. The CDR3 runs to 15 residues. The CDR3 nucleotides are TGTGCCAGCAGTTACTCGATCGCAGGGAACACTGAAGCTTTCTTT. It codes for CASSYSIAGNTEAFF.

The V call is TRBV18, the J call TRBJ2-2; 10 bases agree with TRBD2. CDR1 is KGHSH, CDR2 LQKENI, per germline. The length of the CDR3 is 16 residues. Losses at the gene ends were 2 bases for V and 2 bases for J; bases not matched to a gene: 2. DNA of the CDR3: TGTGCCAGCTCACCAGGGACTAGCGCTAACACCGGGGAGCTGTTTTTT. It encodes CASSPGTSANTGELFF.

V and J are TRBV5-1 and TRBJ2-5; no clear D gene. Matching the DNA end better, TRBJ2-7 makes the J call doubtful. The CDR3 extends over 13 amino acids. Germline V gene sequence: CDR1 SGHRS, CDR2 YFSETQ. The CDR3, as DNA: TGCGCCAGCAGAACCGTCGATTCCTACGAGCAGTACTTC. It specifies CASRTVDSYEQYF.

The V and J genes are TRBV10-3 and TRBJ1-6, with no clear D. The germline gives CDR1 ENHRY, CDR2 SYGVKD. This CDR3 has 13 residues. Trimming pared 10 bases from V and 7 bases from J, leaving 14 bases between. The CDR3 is CATRWELNSPLHF. CDR3 in DNA: TGTGCCACCCGCTGGGAGTTGAATTCACCCCTCCACTTT.